This T cell receptor (beta chain) derives from a study of Graves' ophthalmopathy and Graves' hyperthyroidism. Study-level findings and limits: In blood appeared most of the expanded thyroid clonotypes whose frequency exceeded 0.001.

The J segment lost 4 bases and the V segment lost 6 bases, leaving 6 bases of the junction unmatched. The CDR3 is 16 residues long. Germline CDR1 reads SGHVS; CDR2 reads FQNEAQ. CDR3 regions of TCR beta were amplified from RNA transcripts. First-round RT-PCR used HTBI primers; second-round multiplex PCR followed. TCRdb passed the multiplex PCR reads through MiXCR, listing each CDR3 protein once. The data show 450,000 or so distinct CDR3 sequences, with approximately 14% seen just once and 8% to 10% held by the top ten. This clonotype was observed many times. The target antigen is unknown. It was on clinical symptoms, serum thyroxine, TRAb, thyroid ultrasound and orbital computed tomography that diagnosis relied.

The V gene is TRBV7-8, the J gene TRBJ2-5, with 15 bases fitting TRBD2. Sequenced sample: blood. This sequence originates from a woman aged 25 to 39 with Graves' ophthalmopathy. DNA for the CDR3: TGTGCCAGCAGGCGCTTGGGACTAGCGGGAGGAGAGACCCAGTACTTC. It is translated as CASRRLGLAGGETQYF. Full variable domain (missing parts from reference TRBV7-8 and TRBJ2-5): GAGVSQSPRYKVAKRGQDVALRCDPISGHVSLFWYQQALGQGPEFLTYFQNEAQLDKSGLPSDRFFAERPEGSVSTLKIQRTQQEDSAVYLCASRRLGLAGGETQYFGPGTRLLVL.